These 24 T cell receptor beta chains originate from one sample sequenced in a study of T-cell reconstitution after alpha-beta-depleted transplantation in children. Unique molecular identifiers were used to barcode this TCRbeta library. TCRdb itself ran the PCR reads through MiXCR, one entry per CDR3 protein. Among a few hundred thousand distinct CDR3 sequences listed, 15% to 20% were seen once. The material sequenced was PBMCs from the stem cell graft donor, taken from the stem cell graft. These receptors were collected from a human donor who donated a stem cell graft to a child with acute lymphoblastic leukemia.

This clonotype was recorded at least ten times. The chain joins TRBV5-1 to TRBJ2-7; TRBD2 might be the D (6 bases). The CDR3 has 13 residues. V lost 4 bases to trimming and J lost 7 bases, with 15 bases between them. Germline V gene data show CDR1 as SGHRS and CDR2 as YFSETQ. DNA for the CDR3: TGCGCCAGCAGCCCGGACGGGAGAGGGGAGCAGTACTTC. It yields the protein CASSPDGRGEQYF.

There are a few counts of this clonotype. The chain's CDR3 is CSVDDFLTDEQFF. CDR3 nucleotides: TGCAGCGTTGACGACTTCCTGACCGATGAGCAGTTCTTC. The chain couples TRBV29-1 to TRBJ2-1; D unresolved. Trimming stripped 3 bases from V and 8 bases from J, with 14 bases between. The CDR3 extends over 13 amino acids. Germline CDR1 is SQVTM and CDR2 is ANQGSEA.

This chain joins TRBV10-1 and TRBJ1-2; D not certain. V was clipped by 3 bases and J by 1 base, with 6 bases between them. This CDR3 is built from 13 residues. Germline V gene data show CDR1 as WNHNN and CDR2 as SYGVQD (reference sequence). The CDR3: CASSESVNYGYTF. The CDR3 DNA follows: TGCGCCAGCAGTGAATCGGTTAACTATGGCTACACCTTC.

The chain uses TRBV18 and TRBJ2-3, with 10 bases identical to TRBD1. Germline CDR1 KGHSH, CDR2 LQKENI. V gave up 4 bases and J gave up 4 bases; unmatched junction bases: 11. This CDR3 has 17 amino acids. CDR3 DNA sequence: TGTGCCAGCTCACTTCGCGGCCGGGACAGGGGCGCAGATACGCAGTATTTT. Protein: CASSLRGRDRGADTQYF.

This clonotype has more than one count but fewer than ten. The V call is TRBV11-2, the J call TRBJ1-2, with 7 bases aligning to TRBD1. The ends lost 4 bases at V and 4 bases at J; junction bases unmatched: 6. CDR3 size: 14 residues. Germline-derived CDR1 and CDR2 are SGHAT and FQNNGV. This CDR3 reads CASSSTRDSYGYTF. CDR3 nucleotides: TGTGCCAGCAGCTCGACCCGGGACAGCTATGGCTACACCTTC.

This sequence joins TRBV5-1 and TRBJ2-5; 7 bases map to TRBD1. The CDR3 extends over 14 amino acids. V trimming: 2 bases; J trimming: 4 bases; junction bases outside the gene matches: 5. Germline V lookup: CDR1 SGHRS, CDR2 YFSETQ. CDR3 residues: CASSLTGVGETQYF. The CDR3 DNA reads as TGCGCCAGCAGCTTAACAGGGGTGGGAGAGACCCAGTACTTC.

This clonotype was seen a few times. The gene calls are TRBV11-2 and TRBJ2-6, with 8 bases fitting TRBD1. V dropped 4 bases and J dropped 3; count of bases not matched to a gene: 11. This CDR3 has 18 amino acids. CDR1 and CDR2 from the germline V gene are SGHAT and FQNNGV. The CDR3: CASSSPKRQGIGANVLTF. In DNA, the CDR3 is TGTGCCAGCAGCTCCCCTAAACGACAGGGGATTGGGGCCAACGTCCTGACTTTC.

The V and J genes are TRBV5-1 and TRBJ2-1; 12 nucleotides align to TRBD2. The CDR3 totals 16 residues. The V segment lost 1 base and the J segment 9 bases; nucleotides outside the gene matches: 8. From germline, CDR1 is SGHRS and CDR2 YFSETQ. Here the CDR3 reads CASSLPQTSGSTEQFF. The CDR3, as DNA: TGCGCCAGCAGCTTGCCCCAGACTAGCGGGAGCACTGAGCAGTTCTTC.

The CDR3 coding sequence is TGTGCCAGCAGTTTGGGCCTTGATGGAGAGACCCAGTACTTC. Translating gives CASSLGLDGETQYF. The chain uses TRBV12-3 or TRBV12-4 and TRBJ2-5, with D unresolved. V lost 3 bases to trimming and J lost 4 bases, with 12 bases between them. The CDR3 has 14 amino acids.

The chain recombines TRBV11-2 with TRBJ2-7, with 9 positions matching TRBD1. Germline V CDR1 and CDR2: SGHAT, FQNNGV. J gave up 3 bases and V 8 bases, and 23 bases lay outside the gene matches. The CDR3 consists of 19 residues. CDR3 sequence (DNA): TGTGCCAGCGGCTCATCCCAGACAGGGGGGACGTGGGACTACTACGAGCAGTACTTC. Translation: CASGSSQTGGTWDYYEQYF.

This clonotype was counted a few times. This sequence joins TRBV12-3 or TRBV12-4 and TRBJ1-3; TRBD1 matches at 7 bases. The CDR3 contains 15 residues. V was clipped by 3 bases and J by 2 bases; unmatched bases: 4. The CDR3 DNA reads TGTGCCAGCAGTTTCCCCACAGGGGCTGGAAACACCATATATTTT. It yields the protein CASSFPTGAGNTIYF.

This clonotype was counted between two and nine times. CDR3 region: CSARDGQGQGYTF. The CDR3 DNA reads as TGCAGTGCTAGAGACGGACAGGGTCAAGGCTACACCTTC. This chain links TRBV20-1 with TRBJ1-2, with 8 bases matching TRBD1. The trim removed 0 bases at V and 8 bases at J, leaving 5 bases unmatched. Per the germline V gene, CDR1 is DFQATT and CDR2 is SNEGSKA (reference sequence). This CDR3 region has 13 residues.

This clonotype was recorded a few times. This chain connects TRBV27 to TRBJ2-5, with D perhaps TRBD1 (6 bases). The CDR3 consists of 12 residues. V lost 8 bases to trimming and J lost 8 bases, with 15 bases between them. CDR1 and CDR2 (germline): MNHEY, SMNVEV (reference sequence). The CDR3: CASGDNLGTQYF. The CDR3 DNA reads as TGTGCCAGCGGGGACAATCTTGGTACCCAGTACTTC.

The V call is TRBV6-1, the J call TRBJ2-1; a weak D match, TRBD1 (6 bases). Germline-derived CDR1 and CDR2 are MNHNS and SASEGT. V lost 6 bases, J lost 5 bases, and 26 bases lay in between. The CDR3 sequence is 18 residues long. DNA of the CDR3: TGTGCCAGCAGCGCGCCCCCCCCGGGACACCTACGGCACAATGAGCAGTTCTTC. Translation: CASSAPPPGHLRHNEQFF.

This sequence joins TRBV5-4 and TRBJ2-1, with 9 bases aligning to TRBD2. This CDR3 spans 15 amino acids. The V and J ends lost 2 bases and 6 bases, in that order; junction bases with no gene match: 6. Germline V CDR1 and CDR2: SGHNT, YYREEE (reference sequence). Here the CDR3 reads CASSFMAGGPNEQFF. The DNA for the CDR3 is TGTGCCAGCAGCTTTATGGCGGGAGGGCCCAATGAGCAGTTCTTC.

The rearrangement links TRBV5-1 to TRBJ2-5; 11 nucleotides line up with TRBD2. The CDR3 runs 17 residues. Looked up from germline, CDR1 is SGHRS and CDR2 is YFSETQ. J was trimmed by 2 bases and V by 0 bases; bases with no gene match: 6. The CDR3 sequence is CASSLGGTSGLQETQYF. The CDR3 coding sequence is TGCGCCAGCAGCTTGGGAGGGACTAGCGGTTTACAAGAGACCCAGTACTTC.

The chain uses TRBV7-8 and TRBJ2-2; maybe TRBD1 (6 bases). This CDR3 spans 15 amino acids. The germline gives CDR1 SGHVS, CDR2 FQNEAQ. The V and J ends lost 1 base and 4 bases respectively, with 10 bases between them. CDR3 nucleotide sequence: TGTGCCAGCAGCTTAGTCAGGGGCAGCACCGGGGAGCTGTTTTTT. This gives the protein CASSLVRGSTGELFF.

This clonotype came up many times. This chain links TRBV5-1 with TRBJ2-3; D perhaps matches TRBD2 (6 bases). The CDR3 covers 18 residues. Germline V gives CDR1 SGHRS, CDR2 YFSETQ. Trimming left V 3 bases short and J 5 bases short, with 25 bases between. In DNA form, the CDR3 reads TGCGCCAGCAGCTCTCAAAACTACCGGGAGACCGCGCTAGATACGCAGTATTTT. It translates to CASSSQNYRETALDTQYF.

This clonotype turned up a few times. CDR3 coding DNA: TGCGCCAGCAGCTTAGCGAAACCCACAGATACGCAGTATTTT. Its protein is CASSLAKPTDTQYF. V gene TRBV5-1 combines with J gene TRBJ2-3; D call uncertain. The germline V gene has CDR1 SGHRS and CDR2 YFSETQ. This CDR3 is 14 amino acids long. The germline V and J ends were trimmed by 2 bases and 2 bases, with 9 bases remaining between them.

The chain joins TRBV5-1 to TRBJ2-3; D possibly corresponds to TRBD2 (5 bases). The CDR3 sequence is 15 residues long. The V and J ends lost 4 bases and 6 bases respectively, with 18 bases between them. CDR1 and CDR2 from the germline V gene are SGHRS and YFSETQ. The CDR3 loop is CASSPPRSREDTQYF. The CDR3 DNA reads TGCGCCAGCAGCCCACCTCGTAGTAGGGAGGATACGCAGTATTTT.

This clonotype was recorded a few times. The V and J genes are TRBV6-5 and TRBJ2-6; 9 positions match TRBD1. The CDR3 length is 18 residues. CDR1 is MNHEY, CDR2 SVGAGI, per germline. V was clipped by 0 bases and J by 1 base; unmatched bases: 4. CDR3 amino acids: CASSYSGQGLSGANVLTF. The CDR3, as DNA: TGTGCCAGCAGTTACTCGGGACAGGGTTTATCTGGGGCCAACGTCCTGACTTTC.

The V and J genes are TRBV5-1 and TRBJ2-1, with unresolved D. V gave up 4 bases and J gave up 4 bases, with 15 bases separating them. CDR1 and CDR2 from the germline V gene are SGHRS and YFSETQ. CDR3 size: 15 residues. The CDR3 DNA is TGCGCCAGCAGCCCCGACACGAACTATTACAATGAGCAGTTCTTC. This codes for CASSPDTNYYNEQFF.

The genes are TRBV30 and TRBJ1-1, with D possibly TRBD1 on 5 matching bases. In germline, CDR1 is GTSNPN, CDR2 SVGIG (reference sequence). The CDR3 runs 13 residues. Trimming took 2 bases from V and 5 from J, leaving 12 bases between them. The chain's CDR3 is CAWSLGGRTEAFF. CDR3 coding DNA: TGTGCCTGGAGTCTGGGGGGAAGGACTGAAGCTTTCTTT. Together with reference TRBV30 and TRBJ1-1, the CDR3 gives the full variable domain: SQTIHQWPATLVQPVGSPLSLECTVEGTSNPNLYWYRQAAGRGLQLLFYSVGIGQISSEVPQNLSASRPQDRQFILSSKKLLLSDSGFYLCAWSLGGRTEAFFGQGTRLTVV.

There are a few counts of this clonotype. The rearrangement uses TRBV12-3 or TRBV12-4 and TRBJ1-5; the match to TRBD1 covers 9 bases. Trimming at V came to 4 bases and at J to 3 bases, leaving 7 bases not matched to a gene. This CDR3 contains 16 residues. The CDR3 coding sequence is TGTGCCAGCAGTTGGGACCGGGACAGGGCCAATCAGCCCCAGCATTTT. Amino acid sequence: CASSWDRDRANQPQHF.